This TCR beta chain comes out of a study of blood T cell repertoires in COVID-19. Study-level information: Samples of COVID-19 (acute and convalescent) were obtained from the United States, Italy and Spain. Sources were T cells, B-cell-depleted T cells, or PBMCs; the material itself was cDNA or gDNA.

The data were produced by immunoSEQ multiplex PCR, yet TCRdb's version contains in-frame clones alone and is incomplete. The repertoire includes 200,000 or so clones, about 88% of them detected once, and about 3% sits in the top ten. This CDR3 spans 14 amino acids. Germline loops: CDR1 KGHDR, CDR2 SFDVKD. Trimming took 3 bases from V and 7 from J, leaving 12 bases between them. Sequencing was performed on peripheral blood. The gene calls are TRBV24-1 and TRBJ1-5; D call uncertain. The receptor's source is a man aged 45-65 years who had recovered from COVID-19. CDR3 DNA sequence: TGTGCCACCAGTGATCCCGGGCAGCGGCAGCCCCAGCATTTT. Encoded protein: CATSDPGQRQPQHF.